The 11 T cell receptor beta chains below were found in one sample sequenced in a study of CD8 T cells in ankylosing spondylitis. These receptors are not linked to any known antigen. Study outcomes and limitations: Among TCR beta sequences, a motif of under 10 highly homologous variants appeared characteristic of ankylosing spondylitis blood.

From the 5' RACE reads, TCRdb called clonotypes with MiXCR, one entry per CDR3 protein. The data hold 700,000 or so distinct CDR3 sequences, with around 17% observed a single time. Sequenced material: blood, either unsorted or a sorted T cell fraction (not recorded which). The receptors shown here come from a male donor with ankylosing spondylitis.

The V call is TRBV20-1, the J call TRBJ1-2; 10 positions agree with TRBD1. With V trimmed by 1 base and J by 4 bases, 6 bases remained unmatched. This CDR3 contains 15 residues. Germline V gene lookup returns CDR1 DFQATT and CDR2 SNEGSKA (reference sequence). CDR3 coding DNA: TGCAGTGCTAGAGTCCGGACAGGGGGGGTCTATGGCTACACCTTC. Translated, it gives CSARVRTGGVYGYTF.

The chain carries TRBV20-1 and TRBJ2-7, with a possible D match to TRBD2 (5 bases). CDR3 length equals 15 residues. V shed 6 bases and J shed 4 bases, with 22 bases lying between them. Germline V gene lookup returns CDR1 DFQATT and CDR2 SNEGSKA (reference sequence). CDR3 DNA sequence: TGCAGTGCCGACCTTGAGGCGCGGGCCGATTACGAGCAGTACTTC. This gives the protein CSADLEARADYEQYF.

There are a few counts of this clonotype. The chain carries TRBV7-9 and TRBJ2-1; D gene ambiguous. Germline CDR1 and CDR2: SEHNR and FQNEAQ (reference sequence). This CDR3 is built from 12 residues. The germline V and J ends were trimmed by 3 bases and 10 bases, with 10 bases remaining between them. The CDR3 coding sequence is TGTGCCAGCAGCTTGACCACGTTGGAGCAGTTCTTC. It yields the protein CASSLTTLEQFF.

The chain uses TRBV5-1 and TRBJ1-1; 10 bases match TRBD1. The germline V gene has CDR1 SGHRS and CDR2 YFSETQ. CDR3 length: 15 amino acids. V lost 3 bases, J lost 6 bases, and 8 bases stayed unmatched. The CDR3 protein is CASSSGQGSGAEAFF. In DNA form, the CDR3 reads TGCGCCAGCAGCTCGGGACAGGGGTCTGGTGCTGAAGCTTTCTTT.

This clonotype has a handful of counts. The V gene is TRBV7-9, the J gene TRBJ2-3; D gene ambiguous. Germline CDR1 SEHNR, CDR2 FQNEAQ (reference sequence). The CDR3 covers 14 residues. V dropped 5 bases and J dropped 1 base, with 10 bases sitting between them. CDR3 loop: CASSGQPRTDTQYF. CDR3 in DNA: TGTGCCAGCAGCGGGCAGCCACGCACAGATACGCAGTATTTT. Full variable domain (missing parts from reference TRBV7-9 and TRBJ2-3): DTGVSQNPRHKITKRGQNVTFRCDPISEHNRLYWYRQTLGQGPEFLTYFQNEAQLEKSRLLSDRFSAERPKGSFSTLEIQRTEQGDSAMYLCASSGQPRTDTQYFGPGTRLTVL.

This clonotype was counted only a few times. J is TRBJ1-1 and V is TRBV12-3 or TRBV12-4, with D unclear. Trimming shortened V by 3 bases and J by 1 base, and 9 bases separated the two germline ends. The CDR3 consists of 14 residues. CDR3 sequence: CASSFIESNTEAFF. CDR3 bases: TGTGCCAGCAGTTTTATCGAGTCGAACACTGAAGCTTTCTTT.

V gene TRBV9 combines with J gene TRBJ2-7; 7 bases line up with TRBD2. This CDR3 region has 16 residues. J was trimmed by 3 bases and V by 4 bases; bases with no gene match: 13. Germline V gene sequence: CDR1 SGDLS, CDR2 YYNGEE. The CDR3: CASSPRGGAINYEQYF. The CDR3 bases are TGTGCCAGCAGCCCCCGGGGAGGGGCCATTAACTACGAGCAGTACTTC.

The chain employs TRBV11-2 and TRBJ2-7, with 8 bases aligning to TRBD2. Germline V CDR1 and CDR2: SGHAT, FQNNGV. Trimming at V came to 5 bases and at J to 4 bases, leaving 7 bases not matched to a gene. This CDR3 region has 14 residues. DNA for the CDR3: TGTGCCAGCAGCCGAGCGGGAGTGGGATACGAGCAGTACTTC. This sequence encodes CASSRAGVGYEQYF.

There are a few counts of this clonotype. The chain carries TRBV27 and TRBJ2-7; D not certain. The CDR3 runs 12 residues. Per the germline V gene, CDR1 is MNHEY and CDR2 is SMNVEV (reference sequence). V was trimmed by 3 bases and J by 5 bases, leaving 8 bases between them. The CDR3 region is CASSFLGNEQYF. CDR3 in DNA: TGTGCCAGCAGTTTTCTGGGGAACGAGCAGTACTTC.

This clonotype was recorded a few times. The rearrangement links TRBV10-3 to TRBJ2-5; TRBD2 matches at 10 bases. CDR1 and CDR2 (germline): ENHRY, SYGVKD. The junction had 14 bases not matched to a gene; V was cut back by 6 bases and J by 4 bases. The CDR3 is 17 amino acids. The CDR3 reads CAISSSPIAGGGETQYF. In DNA, the CDR3 is TGTGCCATCAGCTCTTCTCCTATAGCGGGAGGAGGAGAGACCCAGTACTTC.

The CDR3 protein is CSARLAGANVLTF. Written as DNA, the CDR3 is TGCAGTGCTAGACTGGCTGGGGCCAACGTCCTGACTTTC. The J gene is TRBJ2-6, the V gene TRBV20-1, with D unclear. V was shortened by 2 bases and J by 2 bases, with 4 bases between the two germline ends. The CDR3 totals 13 residues. CDR1 DFQATT and CDR2 SNEGSKA come from the germline V gene (reference sequence).